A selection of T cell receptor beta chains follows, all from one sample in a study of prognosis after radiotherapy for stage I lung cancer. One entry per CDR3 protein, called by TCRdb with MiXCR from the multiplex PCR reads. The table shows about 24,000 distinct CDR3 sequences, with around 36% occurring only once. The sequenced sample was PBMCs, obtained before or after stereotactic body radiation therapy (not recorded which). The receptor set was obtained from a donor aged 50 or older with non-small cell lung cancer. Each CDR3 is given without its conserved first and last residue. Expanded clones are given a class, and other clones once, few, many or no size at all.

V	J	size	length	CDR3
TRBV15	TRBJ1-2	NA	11	ATSRDRGDGYT
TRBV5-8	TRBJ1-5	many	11	ASSLASNQPQH
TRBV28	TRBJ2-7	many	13	ASSLSGRQAYEQY
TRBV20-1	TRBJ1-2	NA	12	SAPPGQTLYGYT
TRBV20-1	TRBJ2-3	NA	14	SARDRGIGGQDTQY
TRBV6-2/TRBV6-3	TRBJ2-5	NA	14	ASSYSWTGARETQY
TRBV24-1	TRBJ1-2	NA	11	ATSGPYISLYT
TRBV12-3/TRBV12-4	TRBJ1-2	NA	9	ASMGGYGYT
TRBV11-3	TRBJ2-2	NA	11	ASSFQGSGELF
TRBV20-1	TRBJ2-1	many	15	SAREMTSGILYNEQF
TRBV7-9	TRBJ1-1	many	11	ASSSRLPKEAF
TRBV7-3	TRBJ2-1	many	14	ASSLGTSGRGDEQF
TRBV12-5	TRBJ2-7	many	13	ASGLGLAGRYEQY
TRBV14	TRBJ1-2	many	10	ASSQQSYGYT
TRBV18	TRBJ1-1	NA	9	ASSPGLWAF
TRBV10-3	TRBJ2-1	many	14	AISDFSGKGGDEQF
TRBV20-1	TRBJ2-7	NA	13	SARGLAGLSYEQY